Presented here are 13 T cell receptor beta chains from one specimen sequenced in a study of T cell responses to AZD1222 COVID-19 vaccine (dated by TCRdb to about 2021). The time point label corresponds to: baseline before first vaccination. The method was the immunoSEQ multiplex PCR assay. Drawn from immuneACCESS, this table holds only the in-frame rearrangements with V and J called that TCRdb kept. Clones are partly lost; checked studies trace under half to an unresolved V gene and leave the rest unexplained. The sample records approximately 110,000 clones, around 82% of which are singletons. The ten top clones hold around 6.2% of the sample. Material: peripheral blood, obtained on day 0 of AZD1222 vaccination. Receptor source: an adult in good health.

This chain's CDR3 is CASSYEGGRETQYF. CDR3 DNA sequence: TGTGCCAGCAGTTACGAGGGGGGGCGAGAGACCCAGTACTTC. The V call is TRBV6-2 or TRBV6-3, the J call TRBJ2-5; maybe TRBD2 (7 bases). The CDR3 spans 14 residues. Germline CDR1 is MNHEY and CDR2 is SVGEGT. V was cut by 2 bases and J by 4 bases, with 11 bases left in between.

The V and J genes are TRBV3-1 (or the pseudogene TRBV3-2) and TRBJ1-6; D gene unclear. The germline CDR1 and CDR2 sequences are LGHDT and YNNKEL (reference sequence). The CDR3 is 15 residues long. With 0 bases removed from V and 7 bases from J, the gap between germline ends came to 10 bases. The CDR3 region is CASSQDVGGNSPLHF. CDR3 sequence (DNA): TGTGCCAGCAGCCAAGATGTTGGAGGAAATTCACCCCTCCACTTT.

This sequence joins TRBV27 and TRBJ1-2, with TRBD1 identical over 7 bases. The CDR3 contains 12 residues. Germline V gene sequence: CDR1 MNHEY, CDR2 SMNVEV (reference sequence). Germline trimming cut 10 bases from V and 4 bases from J; bases unmatched to any gene: 6. The CDR3 DNA sequence: TGTGCCACCAGGGGGTTGTCCTATGGCTACACCTTC. Translated, it gives CATRGLSYGYTF.

The CDR3 spells CATSPDPSATGELFF. In nucleotides, the CDR3 is TGTGCCACCAGCCCCGACCCCAGCGCCACCGGGGAGCTGTTTTTT. This chain links TRBV15 with TRBJ2-2; D remains unclear. The germline V gene encodes CDR1 LNHNV and CDR2 YYDKDF (reference sequence). This CDR3 spans 15 amino acids. The ends were cut back, 5 bases at V and 4 bases at J, with 14 bases in the middle.

This chain connects TRBV24-1 to TRBJ2-2; D not resolved. V gave up 7 bases and J gave up 4 bases, with 3 bases separating them. The germline CDR1 and CDR2 sequences are KGHDR and SFDVKD. The CDR3 is made up of 11 amino acids. CDR3 sequence (DNA): TGTGCCACCAGAGGCACCGGGGAGCTGTTTTTT. Translating gives CATRGTGELFF.

This clone was observed a few times. V is TRBV5-1 and J is TRBJ1-1, with D perhaps matching TRBD1 (5 bases). This CDR3 has 15 residues. V gave up 1 base and J gave up 2 bases, with 12 bases separating them. CDR1 and CDR2 from the germline V gene are SGHRS and YFSETQ. CDR3 nucleotide sequence: TGCGCCAGCAGCTTGTTGCAGGGCTTCAACACTGAAGCTTTCTTT. Translating it yields CASSLLQGFNTEAFF.

The genes are TRBV5-1 and TRBJ1-1; possible D gene TRBD1, 5 bases. Per the germline V gene, CDR1 is SGHRS and CDR2 is YFSETQ. Trimming cost V 3 bases and J 0 bases, with 9 bases left between them. The length of the CDR3 is 14 residues. Here the CDR3 reads CASSSIGVNTEAFF. The CDR3 DNA is TGCGCCAGCAGCTCAATAGGGGTGAACACTGAAGCTTTCTTT.

The rearrangement uses TRBV30 and TRBJ1-3, with D possibly being TRBD1 (5 bases). The CDR3 is 14 residues long. Germline CDR1 and CDR2: GTSNPN and SVGIG (reference sequence). Trimming took 2 bases from V and 4 from J, leaving 12 bases between them. CDR3: CAWSMGGSGNTIYF. The CDR3 region has the DNA TGTGCCTGGAGTATGGGGGGGTCCGGAAACACCATATATTTT.

This rearrangement joins TRBV7-9 to TRBJ1-2, with D unresolved. V was shortened by 11 bases and J by 2 bases, with 9 bases between the two germline ends. Germline V gives CDR1 SEHNR, CDR2 FQNEAQ (reference sequence). The CDR3 consists of 11 residues. CDR3 nucleotides: TGTGCCGTGGACGGAAACTATGGCTACACCTTC. Its protein product is CAVDGNYGYTF.

The chain employs TRBV7-2 and TRBJ1-6, with a tentative D call TRBD1 (6 bases). V lost 2 bases, J lost 8 bases, and 16 bases lay in between. Germline V gene lookup returns CDR1 SGHTA and CDR2 FQGNSA. The CDR3 runs 16 residues. CDR3 nucleotides: TGTGCCAGCAGCTTATGGGCCGGGGGCAGTTATTCACCCCTCCACTTT. Its protein product is CASSLWAGGSYSPLHF.

This chain uses TRBV15 with TRBJ2-7, with unresolved D. V lost 0 bases, J lost 0 bases, and 6 bases lay in between. Looked up from germline, CDR1 is LNHNV and CDR2 is YYDKDF (reference sequence). The length of the CDR3 is 14 residues. The CDR3 nucleotides are TGTGCCACCAGCAGAGAGGGCAGCTCCTACGAGCAGTACTTC. Translating it yields CATSREGSSYEQYF.

CDR3 amino acids: CASSTGLLYNEQFF. The CDR3 DNA reads as TGTGCCAGCAGCACAGGGCTCCTCTACAATGAGCAGTTCTTC. This chain connects TRBV6-5 to TRBJ2-1; tentatively, D is TRBD1 (6 bases). CDR3 length: 14 residues. V lost 6 bases and J 3 bases, leaving 12 bases between the germline ends. The germline CDR1 and CDR2 sequences are MNHEY and SVGAGI.

This clone was seen more than once but under ten times. The chain is built from TRBV3-1 (or the pseudogene TRBV3-2) and TRBJ1-4; 7 nucleotides match TRBD1. The trim removed 4 bases at V and 3 bases at J, leaving 2 bases unmatched. From germline, CDR1 is LGHDT and CDR2 YNNKEL (reference sequence). This CDR3 is built from 14 residues. The CDR3 region has the DNA TGTGCCAGCAGCCCGGGACAGTCTAATGAAAAACTGTTTTTT. It translates to CASSPGQSNEKLFF.